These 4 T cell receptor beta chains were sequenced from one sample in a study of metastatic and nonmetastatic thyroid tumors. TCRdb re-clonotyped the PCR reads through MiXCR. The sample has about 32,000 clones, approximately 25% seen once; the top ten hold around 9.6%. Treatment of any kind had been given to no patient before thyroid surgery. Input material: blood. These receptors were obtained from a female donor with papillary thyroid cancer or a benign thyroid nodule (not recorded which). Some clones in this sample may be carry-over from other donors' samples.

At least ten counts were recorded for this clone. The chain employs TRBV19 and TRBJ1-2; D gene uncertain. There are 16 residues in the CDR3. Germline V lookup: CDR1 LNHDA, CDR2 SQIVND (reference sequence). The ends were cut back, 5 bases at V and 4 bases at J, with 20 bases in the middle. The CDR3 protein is CASSPTSQGSRYGYTF. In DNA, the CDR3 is TGTGCCAGTAGTCCCACTAGCCAAGGGTCTCGCTATGGCTACACCTTC.

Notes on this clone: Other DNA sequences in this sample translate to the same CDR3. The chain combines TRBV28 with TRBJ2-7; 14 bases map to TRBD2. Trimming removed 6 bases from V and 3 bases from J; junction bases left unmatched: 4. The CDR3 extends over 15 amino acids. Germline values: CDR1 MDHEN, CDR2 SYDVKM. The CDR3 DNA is TGTGCCAGCAGGGGCGGGACTAGCGGGAGCTACGAGCAGTACTTC. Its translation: CASRGGTSGSYEQYF.

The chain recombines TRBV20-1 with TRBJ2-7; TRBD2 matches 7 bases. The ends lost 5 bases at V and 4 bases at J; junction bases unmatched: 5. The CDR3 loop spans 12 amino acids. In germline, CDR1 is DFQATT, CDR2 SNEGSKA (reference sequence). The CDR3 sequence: CSAGAGMYEQYF. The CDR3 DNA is TGCAGTGCTGGAGCGGGAATGTACGAGCAGTACTTC.

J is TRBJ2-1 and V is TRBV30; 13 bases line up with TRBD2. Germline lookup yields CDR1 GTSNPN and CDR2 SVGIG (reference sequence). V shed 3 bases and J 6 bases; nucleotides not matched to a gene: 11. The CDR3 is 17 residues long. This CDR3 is CAWSRGLGLAGANEQFF. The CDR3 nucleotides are TGTGCCTGGAGCCGGGGTTTAGGACTAGCGGGGGCCAATGAGCAGTTCTTC.